This is a list of T cell receptor beta chains from one sample in a study of Graves' ophthalmopathy and Graves' hyperthyroidism. MiXCR was run by TCRdb on the multiplex PCR reads, yielding one entry per CDR3 protein. The sample consists of a few hundred thousand distinct CDR3 sequences, roughly 20% of them appearing once. The sequenced sample consisted of peripheral blood. The receptors were gathered from a woman between 18 and 30 years old with stable Graves' hyperthyroidism. The CDR3 runs from the conserved cysteine through the conserved F or W. Each record gives: J gene, clone size, D gene, V gene, CDR3 length, CDR3 DNA, CDR3 protein. D genes are given only for firm matches. A row's size may be missing; if present it is once, few, many or a size class.

TRBJ1-1 many - TRBV6-1 13 TGTGCCAGCAGTGCTGACTTTTACCAAAAAGCTTTCTTT CASSADFYQKAFF
TRBJ2-2 many - TRBV28 16 TGTGCCATAAGGGGGGCGGGGCGGCGGAACACCGGGGAGCTGTTTTTT CAIRGAGRRNTGELFF
TRBJ2-7 many - TRBV6-1 13 TGTGCCAGCAGTGAATCCAACTCCTACGAGCAGTACTTC CASSESNSYEQYF
TRBJ1-1 many - TRBV12-3/TRBV12-4 12 TGTGCCAGCATTAATTCGGCAGTTGAAGCTTTCTTT CASINSAVEAFF
TRBJ2-2 - TRBD1 TRBV13 17 TGTGCCAGCAGCCCCTCACCGGGACAGGGGGCCATCGGGGAGCTGTTTTTT CASSPSPGQGAIGELFF
TRBJ1-6 - TRBD1 TRBV2 15 TGTGCCAGCAATGCTAGGACAGGGTGGAATTCACCCCTCCACTTT CASNARTGWNSPLHF
TRBJ1-2 - - TRBV11-2 13 TGTGCCAGCAGCCTCCGGGCCAACTATGGCTACACCTTC CASSLRANYGYTF
TRBJ2-7 many - TRBV6-5 12 TGTGCCAGCAGTTACGGGCGGGACGAGCAGTACTTC CASSYGRDEQYF
TRBJ1-6 - - TRBV20-1 15 TGCAGTGCTAGAGGCGCCACGGACTATAATTCACCCCTCCACTTT CSARGATDYNSPLHF
TRBJ2-2 - - TRBV7-2 13 TGTGCCAGCAGCTTATCGTATATAGGGGAGCTGTTTTTT CASSLSYIGELFF
TRBJ2-6 - - TRBV28 13 TGTGCCGCCAGAGAGGGGGGGGCCAACGTCCTGACTTTC CAAREGGANVLTF
TRBJ2-2 many TRBD2 TRBV5-6 18 TGTGCCAGCAGCTCCTACGGGGACGGGAGGGCCTCGTTCGGGGAGCTGTTTTTT CASSSYGDGRASFGELFF
TRBJ2-2 many TRBD1 TRBV24-1 14 TGTGCCACCAGTGATCCAGGGGGCAGCGGGGAGCTGTTTTTT CATSDPGGSGELFF
TRBJ2-5 many - TRBV28 13 TGTGCCAGCAGTTCGACTACCCAAGAGACCCAGTACTTC CASSSTTQETQYF
TRBJ2-7 many - TRBV5-1 14 TGCGCCAGCGCTTCGTTGGGGACCTCCTACGAGCAGTACTTC CASASLGTSYEQYF
TRBJ2-7 many - TRBV2 13 TGTGCCAGCAGTGGCTACAGGGCGTACGAGCAGTACTTC CASSGYRAYEQYF
TRBJ2-5 many - TRBV11-1 13 TGTGCCAGCAGCGTCCTTCCGGGGAAGACCCAGTACTTC CASSVLPGKTQYF
TRBJ1-2 many - TRBV6-2/TRBV6-3 13 TGTGCCAGCAGTTACACAGGGCAACGTGGCTACACCTTC CASSYTGQRGYTF
TRBJ1-3 many - TRBV5-1 15 TGCGCCAGCAGCTTGGACACAGGAGAGGGAAACACCATATATTTT CASSLDTGEGNTIYF
TRBJ2-5 - TRBD1 TRBV30 15 TGTGCCTGGAGTCAAAAAGGGACAGGGGCAGAGACCCAGTACTTC CAWSQKGTGAETQYF
TRBJ2-7 - TRBD2 TRBV2 14 TGTGCCAGCATGTGGACTAGCGACCACTACGAGCAGTACTTC CASMWTSDHYEQYF
TRBJ2-7 - - TRBV11-1 16 TGTGCCAGCAGCTCTTCATTCCGGGACGGCCTCTACGAGCAGTACTTC CASSSSFRDGLYEQYF
TRBJ2-2 many TRBD2 TRBV20-1 13 TGCGGCACCGGGACTAGCGACACCGGGGAGCTGTTTTTT CGTGTSDTGELFF
TRBJ2-5 many TRBD2 TRBV14 19 TGTGCCAGCAGCCGGGGGAAGGAGAGGACTAGCGGGAGTCCCGAGACCCAGTACTTC CASSRGKERTSGSPETQYF
TRBJ1-1 - TRBD1 TRBV12-3/TRBV12-4 14 TGTGCCAGCAGCTACTCCGGGACAGGGATTGGGGCTTTCTTT CASSYSGTGIGAFF
TRBJ1-1 few TRBD1 TRBV11-2 16 TGTGCCAGCCGCCCTGGGACAGGGGCGTTGAACACTGAAGCTTTCTTT CASRPGTGALNTEAFF
TRBJ1-5 many - TRBV2 12 TGTGCCAGTTCTACAGGCCCTAGGCCCCAGCATTTT CASSTGPRPQHF
TRBJ2-2 many TRBD2 TRBV7-7 17 TGTGCTAGCAGTCCTCTTAGCGGGAGGGCCAACACCGGGGAGCTGTTTTTT CASSPLSGRANTGELFF
TRBJ2-7 - TRBD2 TRBV10-3 17 TGTGCCAGCAGTAGTCGACTAGCGGGGGCCATGTCCTACGAGCAGTACTTC CASSSRLAGAMSYEQYF
TRBJ2-6 many - TRBV6-1 15 TGTGCCAGCACGGGCCGACACTCTGGGGCCAACGTCCTGACTTTC CASTGRHSGANVLTF
TRBJ2-7 many TRBD2 TRBV20-1 14 TGCAGTGCTAGAGAGAGCGGGAGCTCCTACGAGCAGTACTTC CSARESGSSYEQYF